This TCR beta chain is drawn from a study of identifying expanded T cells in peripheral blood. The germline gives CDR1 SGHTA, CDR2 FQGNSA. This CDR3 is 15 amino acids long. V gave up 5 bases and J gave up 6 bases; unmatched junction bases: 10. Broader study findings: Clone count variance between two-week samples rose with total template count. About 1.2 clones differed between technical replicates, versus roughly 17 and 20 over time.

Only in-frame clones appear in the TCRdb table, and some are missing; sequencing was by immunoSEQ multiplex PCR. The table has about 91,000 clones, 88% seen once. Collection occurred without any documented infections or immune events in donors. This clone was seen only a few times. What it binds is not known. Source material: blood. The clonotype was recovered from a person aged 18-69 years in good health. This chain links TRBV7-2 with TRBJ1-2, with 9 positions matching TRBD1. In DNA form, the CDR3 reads TGTGCCAGCAGCCCTCCACGGACAGGGGTTAATGGCTACACCTTC. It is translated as CASSPPRTGVNGYTF.